This T cell receptor beta chain is drawn from a study of blood T cells in healthy people across ages. Study findings and constraints: Because donor CMV status was unknown, expanded clonotype changes were possibly confounded.

Then a second PCR, running about 6 to 12 cycles, was carried out with a sample-barcoded 5' primer and a J-beta primer mix. One entry per CDR3 protein results from TCRdb running MiXCR on the 5' RACE reads. The sample includes roughly 2 million distinct CDR3 sequences, about 49% of them seen just once. Per the germline V gene, CDR1 is MNHEY and CDR2 is SVGEGT. The CDR3 consists of 15 residues. The table lists this clonotype with a few counts. No antigen is known for it. Each donor was a healthy Caucasian individual from Russia, aged roughly 6 to 95. V is TRBV6-2 or TRBV6-3 and J is TRBJ2-4; maybe TRBD1 (5 bases). The assigned J gene may be wrong: the sequence end matches TRBJ2-5 better. The receptor was derived from a woman in her thirties or forties in good health. Sequencing was carried out using blood. In DNA, the CDR3 is TGTGCCAGCAGTTACCGACAGACTGTTCAAGAGACCCAGTACTTC. Translated, it gives CASSYRQTVQETQYF.